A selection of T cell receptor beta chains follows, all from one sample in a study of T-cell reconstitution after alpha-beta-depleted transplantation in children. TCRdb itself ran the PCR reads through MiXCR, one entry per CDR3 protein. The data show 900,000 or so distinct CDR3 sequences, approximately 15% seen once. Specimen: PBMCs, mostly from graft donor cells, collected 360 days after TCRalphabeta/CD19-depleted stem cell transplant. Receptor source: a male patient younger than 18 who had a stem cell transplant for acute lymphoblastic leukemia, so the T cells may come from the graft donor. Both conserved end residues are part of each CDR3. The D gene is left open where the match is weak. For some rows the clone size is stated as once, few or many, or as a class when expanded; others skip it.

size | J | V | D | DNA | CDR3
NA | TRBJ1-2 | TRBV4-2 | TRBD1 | TGTGCCAGTAGAAGAGGGGGCCGAGGCTACACCTTC | CASRRGGRGYTF
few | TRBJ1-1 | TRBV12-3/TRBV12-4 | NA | TGTGCCAGCAGTCCCGGGAAAGGCCTCACTGAAGCTTTCTTT | CASSPGKGLTEAFF
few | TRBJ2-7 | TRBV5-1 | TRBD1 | TGCGCCAGCAGCTCCTCTCATACCCCGGGACAGAGGGACGAGCAGTACTTC | CASSSSHTPGQRDEQYF
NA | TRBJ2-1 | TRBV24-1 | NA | TGTGCCACCAGTGATTTGACAGTCTACAATGAGCAGTTCTTC | CATSDLTVYNEQFF
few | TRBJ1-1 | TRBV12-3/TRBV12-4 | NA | TGTGCCAGCAGTTTGCATTCCTCGAACACTGAAGCTTTCTTT | CASSLHSSNTEAFF
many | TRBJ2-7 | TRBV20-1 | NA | TGCAGTGCTAGAGCGTCCCCAGGGAGCCTCTACGAGCAGTACTTC | CSARASPGSLYEQYF
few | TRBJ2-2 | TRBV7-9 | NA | TGTGCCAGCAGCTTCGCCGGATTGGATTGGACCGGGGAGCTGTTTTTT | CASSFAGLDWTGELFF
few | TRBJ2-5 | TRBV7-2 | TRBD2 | TGTGCCAGCAGCTCCAGTAGCGGGGGGGAGACCCAGTACTTC | CASSSSSGGETQYF
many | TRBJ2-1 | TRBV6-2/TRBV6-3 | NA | TGTGCCAGCAGTTTTGGGACCGGGGGCAATGAGCAGTTCTTC | CASSFGTGGNEQFF
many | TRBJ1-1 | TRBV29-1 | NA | TGCAGCGTGGACCGCTCGAACACTGAAGCTTTCTTT | CSVDRSNTEAFF
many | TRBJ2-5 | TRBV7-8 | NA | TGTGCCAGCAGCTCGAGCCGGGCCCAAGAGACCCAGTACTTC | CASSSSRAQETQYF
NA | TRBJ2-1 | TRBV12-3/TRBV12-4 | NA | TGTGCCAGCAGTCCGGGGGAGACGAGTGAGCAGTTCTTC | CASSPGETSEQFF
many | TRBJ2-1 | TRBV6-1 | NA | TGTGCCAGCAGCCCCGTTAGGCGGGCGAGGGGCAATGAGCAGTTCTTC | CASSPVRRARGNEQFF
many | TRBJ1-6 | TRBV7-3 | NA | TGTGCCAGCAGTCCGGACAGCTCCTATAATTCACCCCTCCACTTT | CASSPDSSYNSPLHF
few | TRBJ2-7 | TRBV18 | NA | TGTGCCAGCTCCCTCTTCGAGGGAGTGAATTCCTACGAGCAGTACTTC | CASSLFEGVNSYEQYF
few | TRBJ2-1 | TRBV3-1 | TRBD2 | TGTGCCAGCAGCCAGGGCGGGGGAATCTACAATGAGCAGTTCTTC | CASSQGGGIYNEQFF
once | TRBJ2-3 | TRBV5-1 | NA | TGCGCCAGCAGCTTGAAACCCCCTTTCACAGATACGCAGTATTTT | CASSLKPPFTDTQYF
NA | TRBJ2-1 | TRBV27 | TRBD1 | TGTGCCAGCAGTTTCTCGAGGACAGGGCTGGTCAATGAGCAATTCTTC | CASSFSRTGLVNEQFF
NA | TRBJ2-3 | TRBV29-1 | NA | TGCAGCGTTGGTGACCAATCAAGAGGAGATACGCAGTATTTT | CSVGDQSRGDTQYF
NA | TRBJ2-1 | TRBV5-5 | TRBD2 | TGTGCCAGCACCTTGACGGGTTCACTAGCGGCCGCCTCGGGTGAGCAGTTCTTC | CASTLTGSLAAASGEQFF
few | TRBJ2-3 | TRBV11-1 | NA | TGTGCCAGCAGCCGCGGCTCGGGGTCTCGCACAGATACGCAGTATTTT | CASSRGSGSRTDTQYF
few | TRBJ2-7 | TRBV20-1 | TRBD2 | TGCAGTGCCATCCTTTCTAGCGGGTTCCACGAGCAGTACTTC | CSAILSSGFHEQYF
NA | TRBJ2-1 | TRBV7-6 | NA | TGTGCCAGCAGCCCCCTAACGGGGTACAATGAGCAGTTCTTC | CASSPLTGYNEQFF
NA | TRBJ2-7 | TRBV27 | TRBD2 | TGTGCCAGCAGTAACCTAGCGGGAGAGGTCGAGCAGTACTTC | CASSNLAGEVEQYF
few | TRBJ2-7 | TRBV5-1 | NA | TGCGCCAGCACCGAGGAACCGGGGGCTGTCTACGAGCAGTACTTC | CASTEEPGAVYEQYF
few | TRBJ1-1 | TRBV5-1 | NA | TGCGCCAGCAGCTTGGGGCACGGCCCCGCTGAAGCTTTCTTT | CASSLGHGPAEAFF
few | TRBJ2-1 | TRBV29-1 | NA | TGCAGCGTTGAAAGGGCAGAAGGGGGTGGGTTCTTC | CSVERAEGGGFF
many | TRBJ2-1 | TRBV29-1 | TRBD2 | TGCAGCGTATCTCTGACGGATCCTAGCGGGAGGCTCCTGTACAATGAGCAGTTCTTC | CSVSLTDPSGRLLYNEQFF
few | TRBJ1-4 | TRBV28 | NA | TGTGCCAGCAGTCCACGACGGCAAAATGAAAAACTGTTTTTT | CASSPRRQNEKLFF
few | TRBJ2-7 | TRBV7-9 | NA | TGTGCCAGCAGCTTATCGTTGAACGAGCAGTACTTC | CASSLSLNEQYF
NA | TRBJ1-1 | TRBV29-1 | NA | TGCAGCCACCGGGCGGGGGGGAGGACTGAAGCTTTCTTT | CSHRAGGRTEAFF
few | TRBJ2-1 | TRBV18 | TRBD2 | TGTGCCAGCTCAGCTAGCGGTGGGAGCTCCTACAATGAGCAGTTCTTC | CASSASGGSSYNEQFF
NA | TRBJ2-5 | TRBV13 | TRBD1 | TGTGCCAGCAGCTTAGCCTTTGTGGACAGGGGAGAGACCCAGTACTTC | CASSLAFVDRGETQYF
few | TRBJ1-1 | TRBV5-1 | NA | TGCGCCAGCAGCTTTCTGGGGGCATCTGAAGCTTTCTTT | CASSFLGASEAFF
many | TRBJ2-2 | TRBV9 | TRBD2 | TGTGCCAGCAGCGTAACTCCCGGCCTAGCGGGCACCGGGGAGCTGTTTTTT | CASSVTPGLAGTGELFF
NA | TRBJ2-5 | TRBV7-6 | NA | TGTGCCAGCAGCTCTTACCTGCCAGAGACCCAGTACTTC | CASSSYLPETQYF
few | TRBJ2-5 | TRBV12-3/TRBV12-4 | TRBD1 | TGTGCCAGGAGGGACAGGTCGTTC | CARRDRSF
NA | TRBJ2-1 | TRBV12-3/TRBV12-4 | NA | TGTGCCAGCAGTTTAGATGGGTGGGAGGTTCATCAGAATGGTGAGCAGTTCTTC | CASSLDGWEVHQNGEQFF
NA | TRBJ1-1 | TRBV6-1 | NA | TGTGCCAGCAGTCAACTTAAGGGGGTAAGAGCTGAAGCTTTCTTT | CASSQLKGVRAEAFF
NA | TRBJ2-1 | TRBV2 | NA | TGTGCCAGCAGTGAGGTTGGAACTAATGGGAATGAGCAGTTCTTC | CASSEVGTNGNEQFF